One and the same sample provided the 22 T cell receptor beta chains below, sequenced in a study of T cells after yellow fever vaccination (dated by TCRdb to between 2019 and 2020). In light of the paper, this sample's treatment or condition label describes: live attenuated yellow fever vaccine strain. The library was obtained by 5' RACE. Sequencing used an Illumina HiSeq 2500. TCRdb trimmed public reads at Q25 via fastp, called clones via MiXCR and kept in-frame beta chains. Each CDR3 protein appears once, grouped with its most common genes and DNA. The sample table contains more than 250,000 distinct CDR3 sequences; only one count was recorded for roughly 6.8% of them. 15% to 20% of the sample belongs to the ten largest clones. The input for sequencing was PBMCs, taken around 45 days after the first yellow fever vaccination. All receptors derive from a man aged 18 to 30 who received the YFV17D yellow fever vaccine.

V usage is TRBV4-3 and J usage is TRBJ2-2; D is undetermined. Germline V gives CDR1 LGHNA, CDR2 YSLEER. Trimming removed 2 bases at V and 6 bases at J, with 13 bases between. The CDR3 sequence is 15 residues long. The CDR3 protein is CASSQRPQAAGELFF. CDR3 nucleotides: TGCGCCAGCAGCCAAAGGCCCCAGGCGGCCGGGGAGCTGTTTTTT.

In this sample, this clonotype turned up a few times. The V call is TRBV6-4, the J call TRBJ2-3; 7 bases map to TRBD1. With V trimmed by 6 bases and J by 6 bases, 9 bases remained unmatched. Looked up from germline, CDR1 is MRHNA and CDR2 is SNTAGT. This CDR3 contains 14 residues. The CDR3 region is CASRKDRVEDTQYF. CDR3 sequence (DNA): TGTGCCAGCAGAAAAGACAGGGTTGAGGATACGCAGTATTTT.

This clonotype was detected only a few times. This chain uses TRBV4-3 with TRBJ1-2, with no clear D. The CDR3 contains 13 residues. V lost 4 bases and J lost 4, with 10 bases in between. Germline V gene data show CDR1 as LGHNA and CDR2 as YSLEER. The CDR3 region has the DNA TGCGCCAGCAGCCCACTGGGGATCTATGGCTACACCTTC. Its translation: CASSPLGIYGYTF.

The chain combines TRBV29-1 with TRBJ2-4; 9 nucleotides match TRBD1. The CDR3 is made up of 13 amino acids. The germline gives CDR1 SQVTM, CDR2 ANQGSEA. With 6 bases clipped from V and 4 bases from J, the junction kept 4 bases outside the gene matches. CDR3 protein: CSVTGTGKNIQYF. The CDR3 DNA reads TGCAGCGTGACCGGGACAGGGAAAAACATTCAGTACTTC.

This clonotype was seen ten or more times. The chain is built from TRBV5-6 and TRBJ2-3; D not resolved. Looked up from germline, CDR1 is SGHDT and CDR2 is YYEEEE. Trimming cost V 4 bases and J 4 bases, with 10 bases left between them. The CDR3 runs to 13 residues. The CDR3 DNA follows: TGTGCCAGCAGCACCAAAGTCTCAGATACGCAGTATTTT. Its translation is CASSTKVSDTQYF.

This clonotype was seen only a few times. The rearrangement joins TRBV18 to TRBJ1-4; no definite D call. The V gene's germline CDR1 is KGHSH and CDR2 LQKENI. Trimming removed 3 bases at V and 3 bases at J, with 11 bases between. The CDR3 is 15 residues long. The CDR3 is CASSPPGFANEKLFF. In DNA form, the CDR3 reads TGTGCCAGCTCACCGCCGGGATTTGCTAATGAAAAACTGTTTTTT.

This clonotype appeared a few times. The V call is TRBV27, the J call TRBJ1-4; D is possibly TRBD1 (5 bases). The CDR3 covers 14 residues. The germline gives CDR1 MNHEY, CDR2 SMNVEV (reference sequence). V dropped 6 bases and J dropped 5 bases, with 13 bases sitting between them. As DNA, the CDR3 is TGTGCCAGCAGCAGAGACAGAACGAATGAAAAACTGTTTTTT. It translates to CASSRDRTNEKLFF.

This clonotype was counted between two and nine times. The CDR3 bases are TGTGCCAGCAGCTCCCTAGTATCTAACACTGAAGCTTTCTTT. This encodes CASSSLVSNTEAFF. The chain employs TRBV7-6 and TRBJ1-1; D is ambiguous. Germline lookup yields CDR1 SGHVS and CDR2 FNYEAQ. This CDR3 is built from 14 residues. V was shortened by 4 bases and J by 2 bases, with 11 bases between the two germline ends.

This clonotype was observed many times. No DNA is shown, since the ends of the CDR3 on it are uncertain; the CDR3 is the one TCRdb lists. The V gene is TRBV12-3 or TRBV12-4, the J gene TRBJ2-3; the table's TRBD1 call for D was not verified on the DNA. The CDR3 spans 15 residues, counting both ends. The CDR3 reads CASSSSAGEADTQYF.

The V gene is TRBV7-2, the J gene TRBJ1-5; possible D gene TRBD1, 6 bases. This CDR3 spans 14 amino acids. CDR1 SGHTA and CDR2 FQGNSA come from the germline V gene. Trimming removed 7 bases from V and 4 bases from J, with 14 bases in between. The CDR3 loop is CASTSGQFNQPQHF. In DNA form, the CDR3 reads TGTGCCAGCACGAGTGGACAGTTTAATCAGCCCCAGCATTTT. The full variable domain, rest sourced from reference TRBV7-2 and TRBJ1-5, is GAGVSQSPSNKVTEKGKDVELRCDPISGHTALYWYRQSLGQGLEFLIYFQGNSAPDKSGLPSDRFSAERTGGSVSTLTIQRTQQEDSAVYLCASTSGQFNQPQHFGDGTRLSIL.

The chain carries TRBV7-2 and TRBJ1-6; the D is unclear. Germline values: CDR1 SGHTA, CDR2 FQGNSA. The CDR3 is 15 residues long. V gave up 1 base and J gave up 6 bases, with 10 bases separating them. DNA for the CDR3: TGTGCCAGCAGCTTAGGGCCTCGTGGTAATTCACCCCTCCACTTT. This encodes CASSLGPRGNSPLHF.

This clonotype was detected only a few times. This chain connects TRBV27 to TRBJ2-1; 8 positions match TRBD2. There are 14 residues in the CDR3. Germline V gene sequence: CDR1 MNHEY, CDR2 SMNVEV (reference sequence). V trimming: 3 bases; J trimming: 6 bases; junction bases outside the gene matches: 4. CDR3 amino acids: CASSFGGGLNEQFF. CDR3 in DNA: TGTGCCAGCAGTTTCGGGGGGGGGCTCAATGAGCAGTTCTTC.

The rearrangement links TRBV20-1 to TRBJ2-7, with 8 nucleotides matching TRBD2. J lost 0 bases, V lost 1 base, and 8 bases had no gene match. The germline V gene has CDR1 DFQATT and CDR2 SNEGSKA (reference sequence). The CDR3 runs 16 residues. CDR3 nucleotides: TGCAGTGCTAGAGGGGCGGGGGGAGCGTACTCCTACGAGCAGTACGTC. It specifies CSARGAGGAYSYEQYV.

This clonotype showed up just a few times. The genes are TRBV4-2 and TRBJ1-2, with D perhaps TRBD1 (5 bases). This CDR3 region has 15 residues. V lost 4 bases, J lost 0 bases, and 12 bases lay in between. The V gene's germline CDR1 is LGHNA and CDR2 YNFKEQ. The CDR3: CASSLGGVANYGYTF. The CDR3 DNA is TGTGCCAGCAGCCTTGGGGGGGTAGCTAACTATGGCTACACCTTC.

The chain employs TRBV6-1 and TRBJ2-7; 11 bases map to TRBD1. Germline loops: CDR1 MNHNS, CDR2 SASEGT. J lost 4 bases, V lost 6 bases, and 8 bases had no gene match. The CDR3 loop spans 15 amino acids. Here the CDR3 DNA reads TGTGCCAGCAGCGACCGGGACAGGGGGGGGTACGAGCAGTACTTC. It codes for CASSDRDRGGYEQYF.

In this sample, this clonotype turned up a few times. The CDR3 protein is CASSLLGVTSLETQYF. As DNA, the CDR3 is TGCGCCAGCAGCTTGTTAGGGGTGACTAGTTTGGAGACCCAGTACTTC. The chain recombines TRBV5-1 with TRBJ2-5, with a tentative D call TRBD2 (6 bases). The CDR3 totals 16 residues. The germline V gene has CDR1 SGHRS and CDR2 YFSETQ. V shed 1 base and J shed 5 bases, with 18 bases lying between them. Using reference TRBV5-1 and TRBJ2-5 for the parts outside the CDR3, the full variable domain is KAGVTQTPRYLIKTRGQQVTLSCSPISGHRSVSWYQQTPGQGLQFLFEYFSETQRNKGNFPGRFSGRQFSNSRSEMNVSTLELGDSALYLCASSLLGVTSLETQYFGPGTRLLVL.

The rearrangement links TRBV5-1 to TRBJ2-3; 7 nucleotides line up with TRBD1. Losses at the gene ends were 5 bases for V and 4 bases for J; bases not matched to a gene: 7. The germline V gene encodes CDR1 SGHRS and CDR2 YFSETQ. The CDR3 spans 14 residues. In DNA, the CDR3 is TGCGCCAGCAGACGGGACAGAGCCCCAGATACGCAGTATTTT. This encodes CASRRDRAPDTQYF.

The chain combines TRBV5-1 with TRBJ2-7; D not resolved. The V gene's germline CDR1 is SGHRS and CDR2 YFSETQ. This CDR3 contains 11 residues. V lost 5 bases to trimming and J lost 3 bases, with 6 bases between them. Written as DNA, the CDR3 is TGCGCCAGCAGGGATCTCTACGAGCAGTACTTC. It is translated as CASRDLYEQYF.

This clonotype was observed at least ten times. This chain connects TRBV4-2 to TRBJ2-3, with no clear D. The ends were cut back, 0 bases at V and 4 bases at J, with 14 bases in the middle. Germline V lookup: CDR1 LGHNA, CDR2 YNFKEQ. CDR3 length: 16 residues. In DNA, the CDR3 is TGTGCCAGCAGCCAAGATCCTGGATACGTCTCAGATACGCAGTATTTT. Its protein is CASSQDPGYVSDTQYF.

This sequence joins TRBV7-3 and TRBJ2-1; D is possibly TRBD2 (6 bases). Trimming shortened V by 0 bases and J by 6 bases, and 18 bases separated the two germline ends. Per the germline V gene, CDR1 is SGHTA and CDR2 is FQGTGA. The CDR3 consists of 17 residues. The CDR3 coding sequence is TGTGCCAGCAGCTTAACCCCCGGGGGACGTCAACGCAATGAGCAGTTCTTC. This encodes CASSLTPGGRQRNEQFF.

This clonotype was seen more than once but under ten times. The CDR3 is CSAQSQNSGNTIYF. The CDR3 DNA follows: TGCAGTGCCCAGTCTCAGAACTCTGGAAACACCATATATTTT. The rearrangement joins TRBV20-1 to TRBJ1-3; D remains ambiguous. V was clipped by 6 bases and J by 0 bases, with 12 bases between them. The germline V gene has CDR1 DFQATT and CDR2 SNEGSKA (reference sequence). This CDR3 spans 14 amino acids.

V gene TRBV6-1 combines with J gene TRBJ2-6; the D is unclear. The germline V and J ends were trimmed by 7 bases and 0 bases, with 7 bases remaining between them. There are 14 residues in the CDR3. CDR1 MNHNS and CDR2 SASEGT come from the germline V gene. The CDR3 protein is CASTPDSGANVLTF. The CDR3 nucleotides are TGTGCCAGCACTCCGGACTCTGGGGCCAACGTCCTGACTTTC.